This T cell receptor (beta chain) comes out of a study of CD8 T cells in Susac syndrome. A quantity of about 0.5 to 1 ug RNA underwent reverse transcription using random hexamers. TCRdb passed the immunoSEQ multiplex PCR reads through MiXCR, listing each CDR3 protein once. The sample lists some 400,000 distinct CDR3 sequences; more than 80% were seen once. Material: CD8+ T cells from PBMCs. The sequence was obtained from a human donor with multiple sclerosis.

CDR3 bases: TGCAGCGTTGGGGGGTCAGATACGCAGTATTTT. This sequence encodes CSVGGSDTQYF. The chain has TRBV29-1 and TRBJ2-3, with D possibly called TRBD1 or TRBD2 (5 bases each). This CDR3 is built from 11 residues. Trimming took 4 bases from V and 4 from J, leaving 6 bases between them. Germline assignment: CDR1 SQVTM and CDR2 ANQGSEA.